Each of the 16 T cell receptor beta chains below was sequenced from the same sample in a study of PD-L1 blockade in urothelial cancer. The data were produced by immunoSEQ multiplex PCR, yet TCRdb's version contains in-frame clones alone and is incomplete. The sample records more than 80,000 clones, 82% being singletons. The input for sequencing was PBMCs, taken around atezolizumab (anti-PD-L1) treatment. The receptors stem from a man aged 70 or older with urothelial cancer.

This clone was recorded only once. V is TRBV6-5 and J is TRBJ2-7; 10 bases align to TRBD2. The germline V gene encodes CDR1 MNHEY and CDR2 SVGAGI. The CDR3 has 15 amino acids. V was clipped by 2 bases and J by 8 bases; unmatched bases: 9. This CDR3 reads CASSYTSGTVYQQYF. The CDR3 DNA sequence: TGTGCCAGCAGTTACACTAGCGGGACCGTCTATCAGCAGTACTTC.

CDR3 sequence reads: CAITPGENTEAFF. In DNA, the CDR3 is TGTGCCATCACCCCGGGAGAGAACACTGAAGCTTTCTTT. This rearrangement joins TRBV10-3 to TRBJ1-1; the D is unclear. This CDR3 is 13 amino acids long. CDR1 and CDR2 (germline): ENHRY, SYGVKD. Trimming left V 7 bases short and J 1 base short, with 10 bases between.

The chain joins TRBV2 to TRBJ1-1; 9 bases match TRBD1. The CDR3 contains 13 residues. After removal of 10 bases from V and 6 bases from J, the junction contained 9 bases not matched to a gene. The germline V gene encodes CDR1 SNHLY and CDR2 FYNNEI. The CDR3 DNA follows: TGTGCCACCTCTGGACAGGGGATATCTGAAGCTTTCTTT. Encoded protein: CATSGQGISEAFF. Combining the CDR3 with reference TRBV2 and TRBJ1-1 gives the whole variable domain EPEVTQTPSHQVTQMGQEVILRCVPISNHLYFYWYRQILGQKVEFLVSFYNNEISEKSEIFDDQFSVERPDGSNFTLKIRSTKLEDSAMYFCATSGQGISEAFFGQGTRLTVV.

The chain employs TRBV5-1 and TRBJ2-1, with 14 bases aligning to TRBD2. Trimming at V came to 0 bases and at J to 5 bases, leaving 4 bases not matched to a gene. Germline V lookup: CDR1 SGHRS, CDR2 YFSETQ. The CDR3 extends over 17 amino acids. DNA of the CDR3: TGCGCCAGCAGCTTGGGAGGGACTAGCGGGAGTAACAATGAGCAGTTCTTC. Its translation is CASSLGGTSGSNNEQFF.

The chain links TRBV2 to TRBJ1-1, with a weak D call TRBD1 (6 bases). Trimming removed 7 bases at V and 5 bases at J, with 26 bases between. Germline assignment: CDR1 SNHLY and CDR2 FYNNEI. CDR3 length equals 17 residues. CDR3 in DNA: TGTGCCAGCACCCCCTTTAACGATTGGGGGCTAGGGACTGAAGCTTTCTTT. Translated, it gives CASTPFNDWGLGTEAFF. Complete variable domain (other parts from reference TRBV2 and TRBJ1-1): EPEVTQTPSHQVTQMGQEVILRCVPISNHLYFYWYRQILGQKVEFLVSFYNNEISEKSEIFDDQFSVERPDGSNFTLKIRSTKLEDSAMYFCASTPFNDWGLGTEAFFGQGTRLTVV.

This clone was counted only a few times. The chain has TRBV5-6 and TRBJ2-7; 7 bases are a match to TRBD1. This CDR3 contains 14 residues. The J segment lost 0 bases and the V segment lost 4 bases, leaving 4 bases of the junction unmatched. Looked up from germline, CDR1 is SGHDT and CDR2 is YYEEEE. The CDR3 DNA is TGTGCCAGCAGCGGGGACAGAACCTCCTACGAGCAGTACTTC. Its protein product is CASSGDRTSYEQYF.

The V gene is TRBV4-3, the J gene TRBJ2-1; TRBD1 aligns across 8 bases. V gave up 1 base and J gave up 4 bases; unmatched junction bases: 3. The CDR3 totals 15 residues. Germline V CDR1 and CDR2: LGHNA, YSLEER. The CDR3 region has the DNA TGCGCCAGCAGCCAAGGGACAGGGTATTACAATGAGCAGTTCTTC. This codes for CASSQGTGYYNEQFF.

This rearrangement joins TRBV9 to TRBJ1-1, with 8 bases lining up with TRBD1. The CDR3 extends over 16 amino acids. The V gene end was trimmed by 5 bases and the J gene end by 1 base; junction bases not matched to a gene: 10. Germline-derived CDR1 and CDR2 are SGDLS and YYNGEE. The CDR3: CASSTLRDRRNTEAFF. CDR3 in DNA: TGTGCCAGCAGTACGCTCCGGGACAGGCGGAACACTGAAGCTTTCTTT.

V usage is TRBV6-1 and J usage is TRBJ1-1; D is possibly TRBD1 (5 bases). The CDR3 has 14 residues. Looked up from germline, CDR1 is MNHNS and CDR2 is SASEGT. The ends were cut back, 8 bases at V and 4 bases at J, with 17 bases in the middle. The CDR3 is CASGRGGLSTEAFF. DNA for the CDR3: TGTGCCAGCGGCCGGGGGGGATTGAGCACTGAAGCTTTCTTT.

The V and J genes are TRBV13 and TRBJ2-7; possibly TRBD1 for D (5 bases). CDR1 is PRHDT and CDR2 is FYEKMQ in the germline V gene (reference sequence). V gave up 5 bases and J gave up 4 bases, with 9 bases separating them. The CDR3 is 12 residues long. The CDR3 protein is CASSRGQYEQYF. Written as DNA, the CDR3 is TGTGCCAGCAGCCGCGGACAATACGAGCAGTACTTC.

V usage is TRBV5-1 and J usage is TRBJ1-4; 10 positions match TRBD1. Germline V gives CDR1 SGHRS, CDR2 YFSETQ. V lost 2 bases, J lost 8 bases, and 3 bases stayed unmatched. The CDR3 runs 14 residues. The CDR3 spells CASSFRDRGEKLFF. The CDR3 nucleotides read TGCGCCAGCAGCTTCCGGGACAGGGGCGAAAAACTGTTTTTT. Full variable domain (outside the CDR3, taken from reference TRBV5-1 and TRBJ1-4): KAGVTQTPRYLIKTRGQQVTLSCSPISGHRSVSWYQQTPGQGLQFLFEYFSETQRNKGNFPGRFSGRQFSNSRSEMNVSTLELGDSALYLCASSFRDRGEKLFFGSGTQLSVL.

The chain carries TRBV7-6 and TRBJ2-3, with D tentatively TRBD2 (7 bases). V lost 0 bases to trimming and J lost 3 bases, with 10 bases between them. From germline, CDR1 is SGHVS and CDR2 FNYEAQ. The CDR3 sequence is 15 residues long. Here the CDR3 reads CASSLAGGATDTQYF. The CDR3 DNA is TGTGCCAGCAGCTTAGCAGGGGGGGCAACAGATACGCAGTATTTT.

V gene TRBV19 combines with J gene TRBJ2-3, with 8 positions matching TRBD1. This CDR3 spans 15 amino acids. The V and J ends lost 7 bases and 1 base, in that order; junction bases with no gene match: 7. The germline V gene encodes CDR1 LNHDA and CDR2 SQIVND (reference sequence). The CDR3 protein is CASNSDRARTDTQYF. The CDR3 coding sequence is TGTGCCAGTAACTCGGACAGGGCACGCACAGATACGCAGTATTTT.

The chain employs TRBV7-2 and TRBJ1-3; possibly TRBD1 for D (5 bases). CDR3 length: 17 amino acids. Germline assignment: CDR1 SGHTA and CDR2 FQGNSA. The V and J ends lost 1 base and 0 bases respectively, with 13 bases between them. The CDR3 loop reads CASSLGGGFFSGNTIYF. Here the CDR3 DNA reads TGTGCCAGCAGCTTAGGGGGGGGGTTCTTCTCTGGAAACACCATATATTTT.

The chain uses TRBV5-6 and TRBJ2-7, with 14 bases fitting TRBD2. The CDR3 totals 17 residues. With 2 bases clipped from V and 7 bases from J, the junction kept 11 bases outside the gene matches. Germline CDR1 reads SGHDT; CDR2 reads YYEEEE. The CDR3 region is CASSFGATSGGAGEQYF. The CDR3 DNA reads TGTGCCAGCAGCTTTGGGGCGACTAGCGGGGGGGCCGGGGAGCAGTACTTC.

The chain links TRBV14 to TRBJ1-1; D is unresolved. The CDR3 consists of 16 residues. The ends were cut back, 1 base at V and 0 bases at J, with 12 bases in the middle. Germline values: CDR1 SGHDN, CDR2 FVKESK. The DNA for the CDR3 is TGTGCCAGCAGCCAAGTTCTCGGGGAACTGAACACTGAAGCTTTCTTT. Amino acid sequence: CASSQVLGELNTEAFF.